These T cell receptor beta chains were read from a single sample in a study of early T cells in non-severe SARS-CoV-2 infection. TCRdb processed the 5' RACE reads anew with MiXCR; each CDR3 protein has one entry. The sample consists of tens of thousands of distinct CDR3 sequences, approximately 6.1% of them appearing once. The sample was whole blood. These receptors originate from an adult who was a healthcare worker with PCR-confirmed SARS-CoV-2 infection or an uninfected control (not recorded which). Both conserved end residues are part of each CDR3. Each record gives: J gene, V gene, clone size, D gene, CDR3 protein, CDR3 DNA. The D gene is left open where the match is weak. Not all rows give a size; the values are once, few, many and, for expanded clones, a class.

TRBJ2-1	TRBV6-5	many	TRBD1	CASRLQGRSYNEQFF	TGTGCCAGCAGACTACAGGGGCGATCCTACAATGAGCAGTTCTTC
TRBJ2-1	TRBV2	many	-	CASSSTWLNEQFF	TGTGCCAGCAGTAGCACTTGGTTGAATGAGCAGTTCTTC
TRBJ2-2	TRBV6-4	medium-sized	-	CASSDRDTGELFF	TGTGCCAGCAGTGACAGGGACACCGGGGAGCTGTTTTTT
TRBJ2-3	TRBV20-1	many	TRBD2	CSATTSGRPLTDTQYF	TGCAGTGCCACTACTAGCGGGCGGCCCCTCACAGATACGCAGTATTTT
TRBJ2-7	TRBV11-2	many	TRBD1	CASSLEGTGSAYEQYF	TGTGCCAGCAGCTTAGAGGGGACAGGTTCTGCCTACGAGCAGTACTTC
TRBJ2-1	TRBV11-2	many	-	CASSLEVTEYNEQFF	TGTGCCAGCAGCTTAGAGGTGACAGAATACAATGAGCAGTTCTTC
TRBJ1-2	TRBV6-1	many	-	CASTFRGQTNYGYTF	TGTGCCAGCACATTCCGGGGGCAGACTAACTATGGCTACACCTTC
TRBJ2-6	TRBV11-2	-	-	CASSLSPGTGANVLTF	TGTGCCAGCAGCTTAAGTCCAGGGACTGGGGCCAACGTCCTGACTTTC
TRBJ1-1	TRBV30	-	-	CAWTLSLNTEAFF	TGTGCCTGGACCCTCTCATTGAACACTGAAGCTTTCTTT
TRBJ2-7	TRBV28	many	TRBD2	CASRSPGLAGGPEQYF	TGTGCCAGCCGGAGCCCGGGACTAGCGGGAGGGCCCGAGCAGTACTTC
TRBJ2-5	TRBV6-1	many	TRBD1	CASSEGAGGLETQYF	TGTGCCAGCAGTGAAGGGGCAGGGGGCTTGGAGACCCAGTACTTC
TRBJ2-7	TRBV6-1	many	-	CASSDEGHYEQYF	TGTGCCAGCAGTGACGAGGGGCACTACGAGCAGTACTTC
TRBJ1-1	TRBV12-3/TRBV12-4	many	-	CASRPNLDRGPEAFF	TGTGCCAGCAGACCAAACCTGGACAGAGGGCCTGAAGCTTTCTTT
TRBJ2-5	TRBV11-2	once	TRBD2	CTSSSFSGRYQETQYF	TGTACCAGCAGCTCCTTTAGCGGGAGGTACCAAGAGACCCAGTACTTC
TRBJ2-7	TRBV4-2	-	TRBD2	CASSHGLAEGSSYEQYF	TGTGCCAGCAGCCATGGACTAGCGGAGGGAAGCTCCTACGAGCAGTACTTC
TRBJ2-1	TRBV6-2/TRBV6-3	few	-	CASSSIDEGLHEQFF	TGTGCCAGCAGTAGCATCGACGAAGGACTACATGAGCAGTTCTTC
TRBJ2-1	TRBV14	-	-	CASSQDYRRRSLF	TGTGCCAGCAGCCAAGATTACCGAAGGAGGTCGCTCTTC
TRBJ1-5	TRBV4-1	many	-	CASSQGFVGAQPQHF	TGCGCCAGCAGCCAAGGATTTGTAGGGGCCCAGCCCCAGCATTTT
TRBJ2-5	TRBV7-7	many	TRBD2	CASSRTSGMETQYF	TGTGCCAGCAGCCGGACTAGCGGGATGGAGACCCAGTACTTC
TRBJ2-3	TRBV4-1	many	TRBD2	CASSQGLAAKGTQYF	TGCGCCAGCAGCCAGGGACTAGCGGCGAAAGGAACGCAGTATTTT
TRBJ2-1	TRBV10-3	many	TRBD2	CAISVSGEYNEQFF	TGTGCCATCAGTGTTAGCGGGGAATACAATGAGCAGTTCTTC
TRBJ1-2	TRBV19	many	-	CASSTAENYGYTF	TGTGCCAGTAGTACCGCGGAGAACTATGGCTACACCTTC
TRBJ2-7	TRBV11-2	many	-	CASSLVGVYEQYF	TGTGCCAGCAGCTTAGTTGGGGTCTACGAGCAGTACTTC
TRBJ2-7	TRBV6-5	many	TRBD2	CASSPRSGSHEQYF	TGTGCCAGCAGTCCTCGTAGCGGGAGTCACGAGCAGTACTTC
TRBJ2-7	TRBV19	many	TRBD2	CASSGGSGSGSYEQYF	TGTGCCAGTAGTGGTGGTAGCGGGAGCGGATCCTACGAGCAGTACTTC
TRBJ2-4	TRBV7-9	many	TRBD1	CASSMGQAQINIQYF	TGTGCCAGCAGCATGGGACAGGCCCAAATAAACATTCAGTACTTC
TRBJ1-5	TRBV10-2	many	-	CASIEQLNQPQHF	TGCGCCAGCATCGAGCAGTTAAATCAGCCCCAGCATTTT
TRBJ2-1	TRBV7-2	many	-	CASSFAPGADEQFF	TGTGCCAGCAGCTTCGCGCCCGGGGCAGATGAGCAGTTCTTC
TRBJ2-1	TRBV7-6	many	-	CASSSTSPGEQFF	TGTGCCAGCAGCTCAACTAGTCCCGGTGAGCAGTTCTTC
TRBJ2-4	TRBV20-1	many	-	CSASSKKDPLGNIQYF	TGCAGTGCTAGCAGTAAAAAGGACCCCCTGGGGAACATTCAGTACTTC
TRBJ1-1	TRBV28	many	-	CASTSLGPLNTEAFF	TGTGCCAGCACCAGTTTAGGACCCTTGAACACTGAAGCTTTCTTT
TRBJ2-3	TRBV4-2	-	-	CASSQDHTDTQYF	TGTGCCAGCAGCCAGGACCACACAGATACGCAGTATTTT
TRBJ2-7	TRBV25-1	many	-	CASSEPGTESSYEQYF	TGTGCCAGCAGTGAACCCGGGACTGAGAGCTCCTACGAGCAGTACTTC
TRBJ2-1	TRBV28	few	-	CASSSTTNNEQFF	TGTGCCAGTAGTTCGACCACAAACAATGAGCAGTTCTTC
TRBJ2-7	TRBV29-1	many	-	CSVQVQGGTYEQYF	TGCAGCGTGCAGGTTCAGGGGGGGACCTACGAGCAGTACTTC